These 25 T cell receptor beta chains share one sample of origin, sequenced in a study of OX40 agonist ivuxolimab in advanced cancers. The method was immunoSEQ multiplex PCR; TCRdb's version includes in-frame clones alone and lacks a portion of them. Counted here are tens of thousands of clones, 87% occurring once; the ten biggest clones make up approximately 3.6%. The sample consisted of CD4+ or CD8+ T cells sorted from blood, taken in a trial of the OX40 agonist ivuxolimab. The receptors shown here come from an adult with an advanced solid tumor such as melanoma, head and neck, liver or kidney cancer.

This chain links TRBV30 with TRBJ1-4; possibly TRBD1 for D (5 bases). The CDR3 runs to 14 residues. The V and J ends lost 3 bases and 7 bases respectively, with 15 bases between them. CDR1 and CDR2 (germline): GTSNPN, SVGIG (reference sequence). The CDR3 coding sequence is TGTGCCTGGAGGGGACGGCGGGGTAGTGAAAAACTGTTTTTT. Translation gives CAWRGRRGSEKLFF.

The rearrangement links TRBV7-5 to TRBJ1-1; TRBD1, as called in the table, went unchecked against the DNA. TRBV7-5 is reported as a pseudogene. The CDR3 is 13 residues long. The CDR3 reads CARSASGWVGAFF. CDR3 in DNA: TGTGCCAGAAGCGCCTCAGGGTGGGTTGGAGCTTTCTTT.

To note about this clone: The sample has other DNA sequences that encode this CDR3 too. The chain uses TRBV28 and TRBJ1-4; D is undetermined. CDR3 length: 14 amino acids. The germline CDR1 and CDR2 sequences are MDHEN and SYDVKM. V lost 3 bases and J lost 0, with 5 bases in between. DNA of the CDR3: TGTGCCAGCAGTTTGAGCTCAACTAATGAAAAACTGTTTTTT. It is translated as CASSLSSTNEKLFF.

The chain carries TRBV19 and TRBJ2-1, with D perhaps TRBD2 (6 bases). The germline V and J ends were trimmed by 4 bases and 3 bases, with 19 bases remaining between them. Germline V gene data show CDR1 as LNHDA and CDR2 as SQIVND (reference sequence). CDR3 length: 17 residues. CDR3 coding DNA: TGTGCCAGTAGTACCAGACCTCGGGAGTTACTCTACAATGAGCAGTTCTTC. Translating gives CASSTRPRELLYNEQFF.

This clone showed up just once. This chain joins TRBV29-1 and TRBJ2-1, with D perhaps given as TRBD1 or TRBD2 (5 bases each). This CDR3 comprises 14 residues. V was cut by 2 bases and J by 5 bases, with 13 bases left in between. Germline CDR1 reads SQVTM; CDR2 reads ANQGSEA. Written as DNA, the CDR3 is TGCAGCGTTGAAAGGCAGGGCGGGCACAATGAGCAGTTCTTC. This gives the protein CSVERQGGHNEQFF.

The rearrangement joins TRBV12-5 to TRBJ1-5; TRBD1 is a possible D gene (6 bases). The CDR3 covers 14 residues. Trimming stripped 8 bases from V and 3 bases from J, with 14 bases between. Germline lookup yields CDR1 LGHNT and CDR2 FRNRAP. CDR3 nucleotide sequence: TGTGCTAGTACTGCGGGGGCCACCAATCAGCCCCAGCATTTT. Its protein product is CASTAGATNQPQHF. Supplemented by reference TRBV12-5 and TRBJ1-5, the full variable domain reads DARVTQTPRHKVTEMGQEVTMRCQPILGHNTVFWYRQTMMQGLELLAYFRNRAPLDDSGMPKDRFSAEMPDATLATLKIQPSEPRDSAVYFCASTAGATNQPQHFGDGTRLSIL.

The CDR3 is CASRRGTSTDTQYF. The CDR3 region has the DNA TGTGCCAGCAGGCGCGGGACTAGCACAGATACGCAGTATTTT. The chain links TRBV27 to TRBJ2-3; tentatively, D is TRBD2 (6 bases). CDR3 length: 14 residues. V dropped 6 bases and J dropped 0 bases, with 10 bases sitting between them. Germline V gene data show CDR1 as MNHEY and CDR2 as SMNVEV (reference sequence).

The chain links TRBV6-6 to TRBJ1-4; the D gene is possibly TRBD1 (5 bases). The CDR3 sequence is 13 residues long. The germline gives CDR1 MNHNY, CDR2 SVGAGI (reference sequence). V was cut by 0 bases and J by 8 bases, with 7 bases left in between. The CDR3 region is CASSYSAGEKLFF. DNA of the CDR3: TGTGCCAGCAGTTACTCCGCAGGGGAAAAACTGTTTTTT.

This chain connects TRBV10-1 to TRBJ2-5; 9 nucleotides match TRBD2. Germline V gene sequence: CDR1 WNHNN, CDR2 SYGVQD (reference sequence). The V segment lost 8 bases and the J segment 5 bases; nucleotides outside the gene matches: 6. This CDR3 is built from 13 residues. CDR3 sequence reads: CASGGTSLETQYF. In DNA, the CDR3 is TGCGCCAGCGGGGGGACTAGCCTCGAGACCCAGTACTTC.

The chain uses TRBV28 and TRBJ2-3; 9 bases line up with TRBD2. Germline V CDR1 and CDR2: MDHEN, SYDVKM. V was clipped by 3 bases and J by 3 bases; unmatched bases: 10. The CDR3 length is 17 residues. Here the CDR3 DNA reads TGTGCCAGCAGTTTGGGGGAAGCGGGAGGACGGACAGATACGCAGTATTTT. Its translation: CASSLGEAGGRTDTQYF.

In nucleotides, the CDR3 is TGTGCTGTTCCGGGACTAGCGGGATTTGGTGAGCAGTTCTTC. Protein: CAVPGLAGFGEQFF. The V call is TRBV12-5, the J call TRBJ2-1, with 13 nucleotides matching TRBD2. This CDR3 has 14 amino acids. Looked up from germline, CDR1 is LGHNT and CDR2 is FRNRAP. V trimming: 11 bases; J trimming: 9 bases; junction bases outside the gene matches: 10.

J is TRBJ2-1 and V is TRBV14; 10 bases map to TRBD2. Germline loops: CDR1 SGHDN, CDR2 FVKESK. The V and J ends lost 2 bases and 4 bases, in that order; junction bases with no gene match: 5. CDR3 length equals 16 residues. The CDR3 here is CASSQFTSGIYNEQFF. The DNA for the CDR3 is TGTGCCAGCAGCCAATTCACTAGCGGGATTTACAATGAGCAGTTCTTC.

This clone was observed a few times. This chain uses TRBV5-6 with TRBJ2-4; TRBD2 aligns across 8 bases. V lost 2 bases, J lost 7 bases, and 5 bases stayed unmatched. Germline loops: CDR1 SGHDT, CDR2 YYEEEE. The CDR3 is made up of 14 amino acids. The CDR3 nucleotides are TGTGCCAGCAGCTTTGGGCGGGAGGAGAACATTCAGTACTTC. It specifies CASSFGREENIQYF.

The chain has TRBV9 and TRBJ1-1; D is possibly TRBD1 (5 bases). V dropped 0 bases and J dropped 0 bases, with 15 bases sitting between them. CDR3 length: 17 residues. Looked up from germline, CDR1 is SGDLS and CDR2 is YYNGEE. The CDR3 spells CASSVGGAGTMNTEAFF. In DNA form, the CDR3 reads TGTGCCAGCAGCGTAGGTGGGGCAGGAACTATGAACACTGAAGCTTTCTTT.

V and J are TRBV19 and TRBJ1-2, with D uncertain. This CDR3 spans 15 amino acids. V shed 5 bases and J shed 1 base, with 14 bases lying between them. Germline CDR1 reads LNHDA; CDR2 reads SQIVND (reference sequence). The CDR3 DNA follows: TGTGCCAGTAGTTTATCCCCCATTGGTAACTATGGCTACACCTTC. This translates into CASSLSPIGNYGYTF.

The chain combines TRBV5-4 with TRBJ2-5, with D possibly being TRBD1 (5 bases). The germline V gene encodes CDR1 SGHNT and CDR2 YYREEE (reference sequence). Trimming removed 0 bases at V and 2 bases at J, with 8 bases between. The CDR3 contains 14 residues. CDR3 residues: CASSLGQQQETQYF. CDR3 bases: TGTGCCAGCAGCTTGGGACAGCAACAAGAGACCCAGTACTTC.

The chain couples TRBV6-5 to TRBJ1-2, with TRBD1 matching over 8 bases. With 5 bases clipped from V and 3 bases from J, the junction kept 8 bases outside the gene matches. CDR3 length equals 15 residues. Looked up from germline, CDR1 is MNHEY and CDR2 is SVGAGI. CDR3 residues: CASSRQGNNYYGYTF. Here the CDR3 DNA reads TGTGCCAGCAGTCGACAGGGGAATAATTACTATGGCTACACCTTC.

On this clone: Its ends do not fully match the called genes, so a read error is possible. The sample carries other DNA sequences with the same CDR3. The chain links TRBV15 to TRBJ2-3; 9 nucleotides align to TRBD2. CDR3 size: 16 residues. The germline CDR1 and CDR2 sequences are LNHNV and YYDKDF (reference sequence). The CDR3 loop is CATSSGIAGGTDTQYF. CDR3 coding DNA: TGCGCCACCAGCAGTGGGATAGCGGGAGGCACAGATACGCAGTATTTT.

The chain has TRBV6-5 and TRBJ2-1; D is possibly TRBD2 (6 bases). Germline loops: CDR1 MNHEY, CDR2 SVGAGI. The V and J ends lost 6 bases and 4 bases respectively, with 16 bases between them. CDR3 size: 15 residues. CDR3 sequence (DNA): TGTGCCAGCAGGGGGGAGGCGTTTCTTTACAATGAGCAGTTCTTC. Translation gives CASRGEAFLYNEQFF.

The chain links TRBV5-6 to TRBJ1-1; TRBD1 aligns across 9 bases. CDR1 SGHDT and CDR2 YYEEEE come from the germline V gene. The CDR3 has 15 residues. The V segment lost 7 bases and the J segment 0 bases; nucleotides outside the gene matches: 7. CDR3 nucleotides: TGTGCCAGCTCCGGGACAGGGAGAGTGAACACTGAAGCTTTCTTT. This sequence encodes CASSGTGRVNTEAFF.

The chain combines TRBV28 with TRBJ1-2; no clear D. The V gene's germline CDR1 is MDHEN and CDR2 SYDVKM. Deletions cut 3 bases from V and 8 bases from J, with 10 bases between. CDR3 length: 12 residues. The DNA of the CDR3 is TGTGCCAGCAGTTTTAAAGCCCGGGGCTACACCTTC. Translated: CASSFKARGYTF.

The chain is built from TRBV4-1 and TRBJ2-1; 11 nucleotides align to TRBD2. CDR3 size: 17 residues. CDR1 and CDR2 from the germline V gene are MGHRA and YSYEKL. V dropped 0 bases and J dropped 4; count of bases not matched to a gene: 5. The CDR3 nucleotides are TGCGCCAGCAGCCAAGATCCCCGACTAGCGGGATACAATGAGCAGTTCTTC. Translation: CASSQDPRLAGYNEQFF.

V and J are TRBV6-6 and TRBJ1-4, with D possibly matching TRBD1 (6 bases). The CDR3 consists of 14 residues. Deletions cut 7 bases from V and 5 bases from J, with 14 bases between. Germline values: CDR1 MNHNY, CDR2 SVGAGI (reference sequence). CDR3 residues: CASTLPDSNEKLFF. The CDR3 bases are TGTGCCAGCACCTTACCGGACAGCAATGAAAAACTGTTTTTT.

The rearrangement links TRBV27 to TRBJ2-3, with 8 bases fitting TRBD1. This CDR3 spans 14 amino acids. Looked up from germline, CDR1 is MNHEY and CDR2 is SMNVEV (reference sequence). J was trimmed by 6 bases and V by 2 bases; bases with no gene match: 4. CDR3 sequence (DNA): TGTGCCAGCAGTTTAAGACAGGGGAAGGATACGCAGTATTTT. Amino acids: CASSLRQGKDTQYF.

V usage is TRBV7-9 and J usage is TRBJ2-5; tentative D call: TRBD1 (5 bases). The germline V and J ends were trimmed by 6 bases and 1 base, with 12 bases remaining between them. CDR3 size: 14 residues. Germline assignment: CDR1 SEHNR and CDR2 FQNEAQ (reference sequence). The CDR3 is CASRVGVVQETQYF. CDR3 nucleotide sequence: TGTGCCAGCAGAGTAGGGGTTGTCCAAGAGACCCAGTACTTC.